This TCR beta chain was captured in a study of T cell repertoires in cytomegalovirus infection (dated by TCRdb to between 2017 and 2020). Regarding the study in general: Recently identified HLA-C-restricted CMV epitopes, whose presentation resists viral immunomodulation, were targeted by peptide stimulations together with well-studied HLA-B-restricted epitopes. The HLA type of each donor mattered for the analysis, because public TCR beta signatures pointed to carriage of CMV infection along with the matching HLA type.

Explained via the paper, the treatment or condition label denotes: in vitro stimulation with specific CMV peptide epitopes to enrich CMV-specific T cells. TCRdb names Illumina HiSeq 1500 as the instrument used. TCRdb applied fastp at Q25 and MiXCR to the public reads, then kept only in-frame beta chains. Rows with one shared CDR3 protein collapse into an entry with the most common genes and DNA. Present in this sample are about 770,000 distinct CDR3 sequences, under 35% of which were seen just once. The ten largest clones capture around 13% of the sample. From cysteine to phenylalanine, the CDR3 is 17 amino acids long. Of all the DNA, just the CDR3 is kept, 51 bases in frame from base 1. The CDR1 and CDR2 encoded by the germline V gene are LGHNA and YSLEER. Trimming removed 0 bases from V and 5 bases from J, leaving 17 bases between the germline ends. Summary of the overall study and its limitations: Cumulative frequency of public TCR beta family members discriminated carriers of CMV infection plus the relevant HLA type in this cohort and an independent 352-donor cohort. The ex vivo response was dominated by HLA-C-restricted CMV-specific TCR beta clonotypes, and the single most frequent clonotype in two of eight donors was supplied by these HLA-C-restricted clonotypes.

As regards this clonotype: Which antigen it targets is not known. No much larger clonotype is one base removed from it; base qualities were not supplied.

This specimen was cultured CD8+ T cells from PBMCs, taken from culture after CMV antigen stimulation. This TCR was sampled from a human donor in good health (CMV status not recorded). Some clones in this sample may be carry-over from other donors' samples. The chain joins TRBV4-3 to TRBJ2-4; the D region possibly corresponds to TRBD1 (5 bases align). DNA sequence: TGCGCCAGCAGCCAAGATCCTGGCAGGGCAACCGAAAACATTCAGTACTTC. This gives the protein CASSQDPGRATENIQYF.